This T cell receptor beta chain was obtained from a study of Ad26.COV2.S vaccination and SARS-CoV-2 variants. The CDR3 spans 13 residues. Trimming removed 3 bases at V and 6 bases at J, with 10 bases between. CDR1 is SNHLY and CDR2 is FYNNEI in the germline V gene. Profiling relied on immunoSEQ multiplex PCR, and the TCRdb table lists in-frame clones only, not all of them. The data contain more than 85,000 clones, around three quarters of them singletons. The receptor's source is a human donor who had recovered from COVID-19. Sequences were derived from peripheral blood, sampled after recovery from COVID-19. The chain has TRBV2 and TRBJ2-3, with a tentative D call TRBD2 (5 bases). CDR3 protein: CASSEGRGDTQYF. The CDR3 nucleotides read TGTGCCAGCAGTGAGGGCCGAGGGGATACGCAGTATTTT.